This T cell receptor (beta chain) was identified in a study of Ad26.COV2.S vaccination and SARS-CoV-2 variants. Background on the study: The donor belonged to the COV1001 Ad26.COV2.S trial arm.

Comments on this clone: Its antigen is not identified.

Regarding treatment: about 20 received Ad26.COV2.S at low or high dose, single or two shots; about 5 received placebo; per-sample allocation not given. On day 63 after the first injection, vaccine and placebo recipients gave samples. Aged 18-55 years, donor was enrolled in Boston in the early 2020s. Measured with immunoSEQ multiplex PCR; TCRdb has only the in-frame clones, and not every one. The sample records over 250,000 clones, about 89% being singletons. Trimming cost V 3 bases and J 3 bases, with 0 bases left between them. Germline values: CDR1 MDHEN, CDR2 SYDVKM. CDR3 length: 11 amino acids. Whole-study results and caveats: The placebo group had lower spike-specific TCR breadth than the vaccine recipients did.

The chain carries TRBV28 and TRBJ1-5; D gene uncertain. The TCR was taken from a person aged 18 to 65 who received the Ad26.COV2.S COVID-19 vaccine or a placebo. Sequenced material: peripheral blood, taken in a trial of Ad26.COV2.S vaccine versus placebo. The CDR3 sequence is CASSFNQPQHF. Written as DNA, the CDR3 is TGTGCCAGCAGTTTCAATCAGCCCCAGCATTTT. Using reference TRBV28 and TRBJ1-5 for the parts outside the CDR3, the full variable domain is DVKVTQSSRYLVKRTGEKVFLECVQDMDHENMFWYRQDPGLGLRLIYFSYDVKMKEKGDIPEGYSVSREKKERFSLILESASTNQTSMYLCASSFNQPQHFGDGTRLSIL.